This T cell receptor beta chain was documented in a study of blood T cell repertoires in COVID-19. For the study at large: From the United States, Italy and Spain came samples of acute and convalescent COVID-19. The cDNA or gDNA used as material had been derived from T cells, B-cell-depleted T cells, or PBMCs.

Clones were read by immunoSEQ multiplex PCR, and TCRdb kept only the in-frame ones, dropping some. This table has 60,000 to 85,000 clones, 70% to 90% appearing once. The sequence was collected from a man aged 45-65 years with active COVID-19. Sequencing input: peripheral blood.

The DNA of the CDR3 is TGTGCCAGCAGCCGCACTCGGTGGAGCAATCAGCCCCAGCATTTT. It codes for CASSRTRWSNQPQHF. The chain uses TRBV4-2 and TRBJ1-5; D not resolved. The ends were cut back, 4 bases at V and 1 base at J, with 11 bases in the middle. CDR1 and CDR2 from the germline V gene are LGHNA and YNFKEQ. The length of the CDR3 is 15 residues.